This T cell receptor (beta chain) was captured in a study of cytomegalovirus exposure and HLA in healthy donors. Germline V CDR1 and CDR2: SGDLS, YYNGEE. This CDR3 spans 16 amino acids. Between the trimmed V and J ends, which lost 4 bases and 4 bases, there was a span of 20 bases. The PCR was carried out with 60 Vbeta primers and 13 Jbeta primers. Profiled with immunoSEQ multiplex PCR; TCRdb holds only in-frame clones, not every one. The table lists about 90,000 clones, 70% to 85% of them singletons. The sample was PBMCs. The TCR comes from a man aged 30 to 45 in good health and CMV-seropositive. J is TRBJ2-5 and V is TRBV9, with D possibly TRBD2 on 6 matching bases. In nucleotides, the CDR3 is TGTGCCAGCAGCCCAGGACCCTTAGGAGGGACAGAGACCCAGTACTTC. Residues: CASSPGPLGGTETQYF.